The rows below give T cell receptor beta chains drawn from one sample of a study of regulatory T cells in long-lasting Graves disease. TCRdb re-derived calls from the multiplex PCR reads in MiXCR, one entry per CDR3 protein. The sample lists approximately 470,000 distinct CDR3 sequences; roughly 17% were seen once. These sequences were also reported in another study, on T cells in Graves' hyperthyroidism and ophthalmopathy.

This material consisted of peripheral blood mononuclear cells (PBMCs), taken at new diagnosis, from a patient treated with antithyroid drugs. These receptors originate from a man aged 35 to 55 with Graves disease. The CDR3 runs from the conserved cysteine through the conserved F or W. The D gene is left open where the match is weak. Size tells how often a clone was seen (once, few, many) or the class of an expanded clone, and some rows leave it out.

CDR3 protein,CDR3 DNA,clone size,V gene,D gene,J gene
CASSEVGGTDTQYF,TGTGCCAGCAGTGAAGTCGGCGGGACTGATACGCAGTATTTT,many,TRBV6-1,.,TRBJ2-3
CASSEGRISGANVLTF,TGTGCCAGCAGTGAAGGGAGGATCTCTGGGGCCAACGTCCTGACTTTC,many,TRBV6-1,.,TRBJ2-6
CATRDSGPTDTQYF,TGTGCCACCCGGGACTCCGGGCCCACAGATACGCAGTATTTT,.,TRBV24-1,.,TRBJ2-3
CASSSGGPGANVLTF,TGTGCCAGCAGTTCGGGGGGCCCTGGGGCCAACGTCCTGACTTTC,many,TRBV7-3,.,TRBJ2-6
CASTSVSSYNEQFF,TGTGCCAGCACCAGCGTAAGCTCCTACAATGAGCAGTTCTTC,few,TRBV2,.,TRBJ2-1
CASSRPGLEETQYF,TGTGCCAGTAGCCGTCCGGGACTGGAAGAGACCCAGTACTTC,few,TRBV19,.,TRBJ2-5
CASSPSWGAGEQFF,TGTGCCAGCAGTCCGAGTTGGGGGGCAGGTGAGCAGTTCTTC,.,TRBV12-3/TRBV12-4,.,TRBJ2-1
CARCQPQHF,TGTGCCCGGTGTCAGCCCCAGCATTTT,.,TRBV11-2,.,TRBJ1-5
CASSIGRFTTGELFF,TGTGCCAGTAGTATAGGCAGGTTTACTACCGGGGAGCTGTTTTTT,.,TRBV19,.,TRBJ2-2
CASEVGTGAMSGYTF,TGTGCCAGCGAAGTTGGGACAGGGGCGATGAGTGGCTACACCTTC,.,TRBV27,TRBD1,TRBJ1-2
CASSLWRQGPYEQYF,TGTGCCAGCAGTTTATGGAGACAGGGTCCCTACGAGCAGTACTTC,many,TRBV27,TRBD1,TRBJ2-7
CASSQDHRGAYEQYF,TGTGCCAGCAGCCAAGACCATCGGGGAGCCTACGAGCAGTACTTC,many,TRBV3-1,.,TRBJ2-7
CASSHGQGPDLTQYF,TGTGCCAGCAGCCATGGACAGGGCCCCGATCTTACGCAGTATTTT,few,TRBV7-9,TRBD1,TRBJ2-3
CASGWPGQKSYEQYF,TGCGCCAGCGGTTGGCCGGGACAGAAATCCTACGAGCAGTACTTC,many,TRBV5-1,TRBD1,TRBJ2-7
CASSFLRVSETQYF,TGTGCCAGCAGCTTCTTAAGGGTATCGGAGACCCAGTACTTC,few,TRBV7-9,.,TRBJ2-5
CASSLTRDGEQYF,TGTGCCAGCAGCTTGACCCGGGACGGCGAGCAGTACTTC,many,TRBV7-3,.,TRBJ2-7
CSASNFRETQYF,TGCAGTGCTAGCAACTTCCGAGAGACCCAGTACTTC,many,TRBV20-1,.,TRBJ2-5
CASSIDLLAGATNEQFF,TGTGCCAGTAGTATAGATCTATTAGCGGGAGCCACCAATGAGCAGTTCTTC,.,TRBV19,TRBD2,TRBJ2-1
CASSPSQGKDYEQYF,TGTGCCAGCAGCCCCTCACAGGGGAAGGACTACGAGCAGTACTTC,.,TRBV13,TRBD1,TRBJ2-7
CASSRTGLAGAPPPSTDTQYF,TGTGCCAGCTCACGCACAGGACTAGCGGGGGCTCCTCCGCCTAGCACAGATACGCAGTATTTT,once,TRBV18,TRBD2,TRBJ2-3
CSVTPPDTQYF,TGCAGCGTTACTCCTCCGGATACGCAGTATTTT,few,TRBV29-1,.,TRBJ2-3
CATSDLGGSSYNEQFF,TGTGCCACCAGTGATTTGGGAGGGAGCTCCTACAATGAGCAGTTCTTC,many,TRBV24-1,.,TRBJ2-1
CASSLATGANTGELFF,TGCGCCAGCAGCTTGGCGACAGGGGCGAACACCGGGGAGCTGTTTTTT,.,TRBV5-1,TRBD1,TRBJ2-2
CASRQEVNEATQYF,TGTGCCAGCAGACAGGAAGTAAATGAGGCTACGCAGTATTTT,.,TRBV5-4,.,TRBJ2-3
CASSSPRTLTIPSGANVLTF,TGTGCCAGCAGTTCTCCCCGAACACTTACAATCCCTTCTGGGGCCAACGTCCTGACTTTC,many,TRBV28,.,TRBJ2-6
CASSLRPGLAVTDTQYF,TGCGCCAGCAGCTTGAGGCCGGGACTAGCGGTGACAGATACGCAGTATTTT,many,TRBV5-1,TRBD2,TRBJ2-3
CAIRPGLAGGRGSYEQYF,TGTGCCATCAGGCCGGGACTAGCGGGAGGTAGGGGCTCCTACGAGCAGTACTTC,few,TRBV10-3,TRBD2,TRBJ2-7
CASSLNGRLGELFF,TGTGCCAGCAGCTTAAACGGGAGGTTGGGGGAGCTGTTTTTT,.,TRBV7-3,TRBD2,TRBJ2-2
CASSPPGLHQETQYF,TGTGCCAGCAGTCCGCCGGGACTACACCAAGAGACCCAGTACTTC,.,TRBV12-3/TRBV12-4,TRBD2,TRBJ2-5
CASSLRRTSGGGNEQFF,TGCGCCAGCAGCCTTCGGCGGACTAGCGGGGGAGGCAATGAGCAGTTCTTC,few,TRBV5-1,TRBD2,TRBJ2-1
CAWRVVGAYEQYF,TGTGCCTGGAGGGTGGTGGGAGCCTACGAGCAGTACTTC,many,TRBV30,.,TRBJ2-7
CASGQGARETQYF,TGCGCCAGCGGACAGGGGGCCAGAGAGACCCAGTACTTC,many,TRBV5-1,TRBD1,TRBJ2-5
CASSPQVDISNTIYF,TGTGCCAGCTCACCACAGGTGGATATATCGAACACCATATATTTT,many,TRBV18,.,TRBJ1-3
CASSSRQGGNQPQHF,TGTGCCAGCTCATCGCGGCAGGGCGGCAATCAGCCCCAGCATTTT,.,TRBV18,.,TRBJ1-5
CSVRTVHTEAFF,TGCAGCGTCCGGACAGTACACACTGAAGCTTTCTTT,once,TRBV29-1,.,TRBJ1-1
CASSLVAGAIQNEQFF,TGTGCCAGCAGTTTGGTCGCCGGGGCTATACAGAATGAGCAGTTCTTC,.,TRBV27,.,TRBJ2-1
CASKSTGRNEKLFF,TGTGCCAGCAAGAGTACAGGAAGGAATGAAAAACTGTTTTTT,few,TRBV27,.,TRBJ1-4
CVSSYSGQGANTQYF,TGTGTCAGCAGTTATTCGGGACAGGGGGCAAATACGCAGTATTTT,once,TRBV6-2/TRBV6-3,TRBD1,TRBJ2-3
CASTTGQGSRQPQHF,TGTGCCTCCACAACGGGACAGGGGAGTCGGCAGCCCCAGCATTTT,few,TRBV6-1,TRBD1,TRBJ1-5
CATSESGTSGSKIEQFF,TGTGCCACCAGTGAGTCCGGGACTAGCGGGAGTAAAATTGAGCAGTTCTTC,many,TRBV24-1,TRBD2,TRBJ2-1
CASSLFADRGRPDTQYF,TGTGCCAGCAGCTTATTTGCGGACAGGGGGCGTCCAGATACGCAGTATTTT,many,TRBV7-6,TRBD1,TRBJ2-3
CASSQDLGRGETQYF,TGTGCCAGCAGCCAAGATCTCGGGAGGGGAGAGACCCAGTACTTC,few,TRBV3-1,TRBD2,TRBJ2-5
CASSVDAGELFF,TGTGCCAGCAGTGTAGACGCCGGGGAGCTGTTTTTT,.,TRBV12-3/TRBV12-4,.,TRBJ2-2
CASRTGQLSYEQYF,TGTGCCAGCAGGACCGGACAATTATCCTACGAGCAGTACTTC,many,TRBV2,.,TRBJ2-7
CASSIGQGNQPQHF,TGTGCCAGCAGCATTGGACAGGGCAATCAGCCCCAGCATTTT,many,TRBV10-2,TRBD1,TRBJ1-5
CASSQGSGRYREQFF,TGTGCCAGCAGCCAAGGGAGCGGGAGATATCGCGAGCAGTTCTTC,many,TRBV14,TRBD2,TRBJ2-1
CASSRLTGGYYEQYF,TGTGCCAGCAGCCGCCTCACAGGGGGCTACTACGAGCAGTACTTC,many,TRBV28,TRBD1,TRBJ2-7
CSAFPQETQYF,TGCAGTGCTTTCCCACAAGAGACCCAGTACTTC,many,TRBV20-1,.,TRBJ2-5
CASRETSGTPVTEAFF,TGTGCCAGCAGAGAAACCTCAGGAACACCGGTAACTGAAGCTTTCTTT,.,TRBV6-2/TRBV6-3,.,TRBJ1-1
CASSMRAEQETQYF,TGTGCCAGTAGTATGAGGGCAGAACAAGAGACCCAGTACTTC,many,TRBV19,.,TRBJ2-5
CASSDHAYTYEQYF,TGTGCCAGTAGTGACCATGCGTACACCTACGAGCAGTACTTC,few,TRBV6-1,.,TRBJ2-7
CASSQSRNWTEAFF,TGTGCCAGCAGCCAATCGCGGAATTGGACTGAAGCTTTCTTT,.,TRBV4-2,.,TRBJ1-1
CASGTGGPSYNSPLHF,TGTGCCAGCGGCACGGGAGGGCCCTCGTATAATTCACCCCTCCACTTT,many,TRBV28,.,TRBJ1-6